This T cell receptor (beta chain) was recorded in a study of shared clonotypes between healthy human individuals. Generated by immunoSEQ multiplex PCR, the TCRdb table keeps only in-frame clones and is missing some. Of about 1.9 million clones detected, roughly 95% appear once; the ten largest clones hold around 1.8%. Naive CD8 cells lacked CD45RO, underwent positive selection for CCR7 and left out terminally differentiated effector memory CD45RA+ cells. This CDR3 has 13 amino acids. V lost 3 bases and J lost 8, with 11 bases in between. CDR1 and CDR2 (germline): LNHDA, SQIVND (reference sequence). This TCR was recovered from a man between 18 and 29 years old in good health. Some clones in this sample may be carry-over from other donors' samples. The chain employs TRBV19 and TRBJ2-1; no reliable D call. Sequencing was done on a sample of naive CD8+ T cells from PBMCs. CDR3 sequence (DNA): TGTGCCAGTAGTATGAGGTCGAAAGATGAGCAGTTCTTC. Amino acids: CASSMRSKDEQFF.